One sample yielded the 8 T cell receptor beta chains listed below, sequenced in a study of a mutant IDH1 vaccine in newly diagnosed glioma. Antigens for these TCRs are unknown. As for time point: week 35, safety follow-up. The vaccine gave 300 ug of a 20-mer mutant IDH1 peptide subcutaneously per dose. Generated by immunoSEQ multiplex PCR, the TCRdb table keeps only in-frame clones and is missing some. The sample has fewer than 45,000 clones, about 86% seen once; the top ten hold approximately 4.7%. The starting material was PBMCs, obtained from a glioma patient whose treatment included an IDH1 peptide vaccine. These TCRs come from a woman in her forties with glioma. Some clones in this sample may be carry-over from other donors' samples.

The DNA of the CDR3 is TGTGCCAGCAGCCCCCGTGAAGGCTATGGCTACACCTTC. Protein sequence: CASSPREGYGYTF. The gene calls are TRBV6-5 and TRBJ1-2; D unresolved. Trimming pared 6 bases from V and 4 bases from J, leaving 12 bases between. CDR1 is MNHEY and CDR2 is SVGAGI in the germline V gene. The CDR3 runs to 13 residues.

This clone occurred a few times. The rearrangement links TRBV4-3 to TRBJ1-5; D uncertain. The CDR3 totals 13 residues. Looked up from germline, CDR1 is LGHNA and CDR2 is YSLEER. V lost 4 bases and J 4 bases, leaving 8 bases between the germline ends. The CDR3 here is CASSPTVNQPQHF. In nucleotides, the CDR3 is TGCGCCAGCAGCCCAACAGTGAATCAGCCCCAGCATTTT.

The V gene is TRBV29-1, the J gene TRBJ1-5; D call uncertain. The V gene lost 7 bases and the J gene lost 6 bases, with 16 bases spanning the gap. CDR3 length equals 13 residues. Germline CDR1 and CDR2: SQVTM and ANQGSEA. This CDR3 reads CSARWGVGQPQHF. DNA for the CDR3: TGCAGCGCCCGGTGGGGAGTTGGTCAGCCCCAGCATTTT.

A few counts support this clone. The chain combines TRBV7-3 with TRBJ1-1, with no clear D. V lost 10 bases, J lost 4 bases, and 13 bases lay in between. The CDR3 loop spans 12 amino acids. Germline CDR1 SGHTA, CDR2 FQGTGA. CDR3 DNA sequence: TGTGCCACCCCCAAGTACGGCACTGAAGCTTTCTTT. It encodes CATPKYGTEAFF.

V is TRBV10-3 and J is TRBJ1-3; possibly TRBD1 for D (6 bases). There are 15 residues in the CDR3. Germline V gene sequence: CDR1 ENHRY, CDR2 SYGVKD. Trimming shortened V by 6 bases and J by 8 bases, and 20 bases separated the two germline ends. The CDR3 loop is CAIRRSLQGGDTIYF. The CDR3, as DNA: TGTGCCATCAGACGCTCCCTACAGGGCGGGGACACCATATATTTT.

The chain recombines TRBV5-1 with TRBJ2-2, with a tentative D call TRBD2 (6 bases). Germline V lookup: CDR1 SGHRS, CDR2 YFSETQ. CDR3 length: 16 amino acids. Trimming pared 4 bases from V and 1 base from J, leaving 14 bases between. CDR3: CASSLTGGLNTGELFF. The CDR3 DNA reads as TGCGCCAGCAGCCTAACCGGGGGACTGAACACCGGGGAGCTGTTTTTT. Using reference TRBV5-1 and TRBJ2-2 for the parts outside the CDR3, the full variable domain is KAGVTQTPRYLIKTRGQQVTLSCSPISGHRSVSWYQQTPGQGLQFLFEYFSETQRNKGNFPGRFSGRQFSNSRSEMNVSTLELGDSALYLCASSLTGGLNTGELFFGEGSRLTVL.

This chain uses TRBV6-5 with TRBJ2-7; possibly TRBD1 or TRBD2 for D (6 bases each). V lost 6 bases and J 4 bases, leaving 19 bases between the germline ends. The germline V gene encodes CDR1 MNHEY and CDR2 SVGAGI. This CDR3 has 15 residues. CDR3 sequence reads: CASRPQGGWAYEQYF. The CDR3 region has the DNA TGTGCCAGCAGGCCCCAAGGGGGGTGGGCGTACGAGCAGTACTTC.

This chain connects TRBV9 to TRBJ1-3; D remains unclear. V lost 0 bases to trimming and J lost 2 bases, with 9 bases between them. The V gene's germline CDR1 is SGDLS and CDR2 YYNGEE. The CDR3 loop spans 15 amino acids. CDR3 region: CASSVDSYAGNTIYF. CDR3 DNA: TGTGCCAGCAGCGTAGACAGCTATGCTGGAAACACCATATATTTT.